This T cell receptor (beta chain) was recovered during a study of molecular identifiers for immune sequencing clone quantification. Study-wide points: A shared barcode on identical TCR molecules could lead to underestimated sizes for highly expanded clones.

Methods described previously, with TCR primers listed, were used for bulk TCR libraries. MiXCR, applied by TCRdb to the PCR reads, yields one record per CDR3 protein. The sample carries over 300,000 distinct CDR3 sequences, 24% recorded once. Remarks on this clonotype: Its antigen is unknown. At one of its ends the junction is not consistent with the germline gene, which may arise from a read error.

The TCR was taken from a human donor in good health. Some libraries in this study had Jurkat cell RNA spiked in. What was sequenced was naive CD8+ T cells from blood, with Jurkat cell RNA spiked in. Subset meaning: FACS-sorted CD8+CD4-CCR7+CD45RA+ naive T cells.

CDR3 protein: CASSFGTVSTGTQYF. For the CDR3, the DNA is TGTGCCAGCAGCTTCGGGACAGTGAGCACAGGTACGCAGTATTTT. The chain is built from TRBV7-2 and TRBJ2-3; 7 nucleotides line up with TRBD1. Germline loops: CDR1 SGHTA, CDR2 FQGNSA. CDR3 size: 15 residues.